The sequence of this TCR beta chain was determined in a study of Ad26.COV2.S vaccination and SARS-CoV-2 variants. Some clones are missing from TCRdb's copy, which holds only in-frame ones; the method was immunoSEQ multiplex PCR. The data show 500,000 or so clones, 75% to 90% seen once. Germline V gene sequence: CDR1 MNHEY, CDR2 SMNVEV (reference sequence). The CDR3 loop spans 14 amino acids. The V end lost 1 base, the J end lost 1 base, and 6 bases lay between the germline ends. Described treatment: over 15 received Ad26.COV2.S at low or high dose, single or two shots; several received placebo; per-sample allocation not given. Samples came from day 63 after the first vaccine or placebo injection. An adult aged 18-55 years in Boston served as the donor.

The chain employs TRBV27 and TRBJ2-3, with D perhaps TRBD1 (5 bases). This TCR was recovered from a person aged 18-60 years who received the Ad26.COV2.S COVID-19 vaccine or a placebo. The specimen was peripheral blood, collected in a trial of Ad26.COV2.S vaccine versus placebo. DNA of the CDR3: TGTGCCAGCAGTTTATGGGGCCGCACAGATACGCAGTATTTT. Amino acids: CASSLWGRTDTQYF.